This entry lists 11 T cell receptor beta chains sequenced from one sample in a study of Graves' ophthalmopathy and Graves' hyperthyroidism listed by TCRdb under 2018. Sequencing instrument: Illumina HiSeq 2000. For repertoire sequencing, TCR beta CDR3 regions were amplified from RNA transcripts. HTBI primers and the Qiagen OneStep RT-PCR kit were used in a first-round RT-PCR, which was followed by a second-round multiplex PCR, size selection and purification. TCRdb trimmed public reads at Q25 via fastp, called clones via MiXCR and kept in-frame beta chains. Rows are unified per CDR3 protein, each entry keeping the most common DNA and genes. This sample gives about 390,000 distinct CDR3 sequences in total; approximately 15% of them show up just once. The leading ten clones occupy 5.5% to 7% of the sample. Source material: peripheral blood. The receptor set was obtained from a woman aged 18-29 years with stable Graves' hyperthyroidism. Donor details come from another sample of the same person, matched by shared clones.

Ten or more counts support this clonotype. CDR3 amino acids: CASSRTSGGLGYEQYF. The DNA for the CDR3 is TGTGCCAGCAGTAGGACTAGCGGGGGGCTGGGTTACGAGCAGTACTTC. The chain couples TRBV6-5 to TRBJ2-7, with 14 bases identical to TRBD2. Germline V gives CDR1 MNHEY, CDR2 SVGAGI. The CDR3 loop spans 16 amino acids. V shed 5 bases and J 4 bases; nucleotides not matched to a gene: 7.

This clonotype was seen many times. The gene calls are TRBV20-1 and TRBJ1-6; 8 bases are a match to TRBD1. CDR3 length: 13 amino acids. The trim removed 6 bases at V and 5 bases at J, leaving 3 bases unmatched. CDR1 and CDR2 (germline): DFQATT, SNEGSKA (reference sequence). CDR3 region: CSALDRDNSPLHF. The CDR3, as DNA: TGCAGTGCCCTGGACAGGGATAATTCACCCCTCCACTTT.

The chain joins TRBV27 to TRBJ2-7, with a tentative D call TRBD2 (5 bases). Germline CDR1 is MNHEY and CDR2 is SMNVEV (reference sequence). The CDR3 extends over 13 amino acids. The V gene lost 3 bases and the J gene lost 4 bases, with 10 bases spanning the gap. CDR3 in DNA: TGTGCCAGCAGTTTCAGGAGGACGTACGAGCAGTACTTC. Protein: CASSFRRTYEQYF.

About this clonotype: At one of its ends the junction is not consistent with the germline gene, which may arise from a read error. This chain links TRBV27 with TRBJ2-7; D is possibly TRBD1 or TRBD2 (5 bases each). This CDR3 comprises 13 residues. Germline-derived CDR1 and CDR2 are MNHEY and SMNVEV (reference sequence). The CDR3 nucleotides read TGTGCCAGCAGTTTAGGGGGTTCGTACGAGCAGTGCTTC. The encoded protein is CASSLGGSYEQCF.

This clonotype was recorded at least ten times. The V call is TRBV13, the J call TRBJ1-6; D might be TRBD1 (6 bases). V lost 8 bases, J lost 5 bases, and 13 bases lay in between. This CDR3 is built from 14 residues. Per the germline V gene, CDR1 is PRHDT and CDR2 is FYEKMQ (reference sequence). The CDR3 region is CASRGGGHNSPLHF. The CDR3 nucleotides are TGTGCCAGCCGCGGAGGGGGGCATAATTCACCCCTCCACTTT. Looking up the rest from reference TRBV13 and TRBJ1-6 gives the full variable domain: AAGVIQSPRHLIKEKRETATLKCYPIPRHDTVYWYQQGPGQDPQFLISFYEKMQSDKGSIPDRFSAQQFSDYHSELNMSSLELGDSALYFCASRGGGHNSPLHFGNGTRLTVT.

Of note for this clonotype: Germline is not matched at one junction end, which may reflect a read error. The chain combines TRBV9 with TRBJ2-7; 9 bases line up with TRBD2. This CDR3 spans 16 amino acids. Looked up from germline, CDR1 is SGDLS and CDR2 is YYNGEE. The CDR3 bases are TGTGTCAGCAGCGTAGATCAGCGGGGGGCCAAGGGAGAGCAGTACTTC. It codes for CVSSVDQRGAKGEQYF.

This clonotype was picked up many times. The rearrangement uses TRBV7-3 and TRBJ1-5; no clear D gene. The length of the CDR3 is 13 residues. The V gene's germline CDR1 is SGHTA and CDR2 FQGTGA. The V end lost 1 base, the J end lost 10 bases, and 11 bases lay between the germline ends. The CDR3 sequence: CASSLRPLDPQHF. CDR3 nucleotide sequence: TGTGCCAGCAGCTTAAGACCTCTTGATCCCCAGCATTTT.

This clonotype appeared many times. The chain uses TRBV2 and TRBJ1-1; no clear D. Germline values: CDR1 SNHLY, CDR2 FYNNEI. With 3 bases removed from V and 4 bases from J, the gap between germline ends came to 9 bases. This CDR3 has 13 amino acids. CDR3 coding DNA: TGTGCCAGCAGTGAGAACAGCGGCACTGAAGCTTTCTTT. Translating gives CASSENSGTEAFF.

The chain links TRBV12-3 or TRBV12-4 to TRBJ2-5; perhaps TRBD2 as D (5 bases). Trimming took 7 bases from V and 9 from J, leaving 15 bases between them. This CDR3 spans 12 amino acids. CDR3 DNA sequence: TGTGCCAGCAACTCGGGGAGAAAGGCCCAGTACTTC. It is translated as CASNSGRKAQYF.

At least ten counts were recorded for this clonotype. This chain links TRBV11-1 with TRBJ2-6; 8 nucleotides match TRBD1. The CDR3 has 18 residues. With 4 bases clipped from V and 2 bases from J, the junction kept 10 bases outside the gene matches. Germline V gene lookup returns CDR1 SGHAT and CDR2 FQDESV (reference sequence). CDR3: CASSSSRDRNAGANVLTF. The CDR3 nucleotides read TGTGCCAGCAGCTCCAGCCGGGACAGGAACGCTGGGGCCAACGTCCTGACTTTC.

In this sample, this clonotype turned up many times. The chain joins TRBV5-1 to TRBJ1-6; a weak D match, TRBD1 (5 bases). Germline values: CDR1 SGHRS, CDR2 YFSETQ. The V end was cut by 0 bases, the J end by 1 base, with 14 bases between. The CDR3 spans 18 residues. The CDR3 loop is CASSLGGPVGSYNSPLHF. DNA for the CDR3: TGCGCCAGCAGCTTGGGGGGACCGGTTGGATCCTATAATTCACCCCTCCACTTT. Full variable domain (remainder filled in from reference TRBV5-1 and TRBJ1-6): KAGVTQTPRYLIKTRGQQVTLSCSPISGHRSVSWYQQTPGQGLQFLFEYFSETQRNKGNFPGRFSGRQFSNSRSEMNVSTLELGDSALYLCASSLGGPVGSYNSPLHFGNGTRLTVT.